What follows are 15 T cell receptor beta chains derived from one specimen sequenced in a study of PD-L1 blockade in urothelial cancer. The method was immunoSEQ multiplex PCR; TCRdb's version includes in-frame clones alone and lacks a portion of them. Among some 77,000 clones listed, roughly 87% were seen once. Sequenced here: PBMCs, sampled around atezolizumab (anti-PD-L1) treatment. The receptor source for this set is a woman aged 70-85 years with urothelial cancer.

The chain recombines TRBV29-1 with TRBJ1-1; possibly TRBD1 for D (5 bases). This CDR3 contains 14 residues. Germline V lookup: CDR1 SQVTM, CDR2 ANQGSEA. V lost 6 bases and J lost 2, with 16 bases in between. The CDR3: CSVGTGGSNTEAFF. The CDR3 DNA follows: TGCAGCGTCGGTACGGGGGGGAGTAACACTGAAGCTTTCTTT.

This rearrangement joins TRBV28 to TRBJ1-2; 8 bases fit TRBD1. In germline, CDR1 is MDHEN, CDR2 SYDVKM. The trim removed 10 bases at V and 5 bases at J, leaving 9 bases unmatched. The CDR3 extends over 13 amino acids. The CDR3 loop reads CATRIGQGYGYTF. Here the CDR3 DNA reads TGTGCCACCAGAATAGGACAGGGTTATGGCTACACCTTC.

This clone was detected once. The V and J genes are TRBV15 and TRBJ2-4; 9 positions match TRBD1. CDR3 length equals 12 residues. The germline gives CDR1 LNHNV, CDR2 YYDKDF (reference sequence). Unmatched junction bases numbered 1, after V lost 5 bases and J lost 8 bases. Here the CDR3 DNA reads TGTGCCACCAGCTGGACAGGGGACATTCAGTACTTC. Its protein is CATSWTGDIQYF. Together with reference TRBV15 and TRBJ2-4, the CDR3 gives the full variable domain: DAMVIQNPRYQVTQFGKPVTLSCSQTLNHNVMYWYQQKSSQAPKLLFHYYDKDFNNEADTPDNFQSRRPNTSFCFLDIRSPGLGDTAMYLCATSWTGDIQYFGAGTRLSVL.

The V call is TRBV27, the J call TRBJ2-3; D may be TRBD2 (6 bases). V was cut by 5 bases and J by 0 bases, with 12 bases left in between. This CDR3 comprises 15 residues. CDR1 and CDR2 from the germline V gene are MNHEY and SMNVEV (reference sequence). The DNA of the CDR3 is TGTGCCAGCAGTCTCCTAGCGTATAGCACAGATACGCAGTATTTT. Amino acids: CASSLLAYSTDTQYF.

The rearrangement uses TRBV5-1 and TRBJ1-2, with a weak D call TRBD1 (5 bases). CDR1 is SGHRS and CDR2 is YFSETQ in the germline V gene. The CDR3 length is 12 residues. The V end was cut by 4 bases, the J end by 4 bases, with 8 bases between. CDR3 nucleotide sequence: TGCGCCAGCAGCCCGGGGGGCTATGGCTACACCTTC. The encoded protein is CASSPGGYGYTF.

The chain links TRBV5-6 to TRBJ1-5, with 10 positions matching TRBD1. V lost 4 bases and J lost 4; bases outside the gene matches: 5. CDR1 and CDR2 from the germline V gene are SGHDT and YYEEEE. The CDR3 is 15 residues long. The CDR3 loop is CASSKMDRGNQPQHF. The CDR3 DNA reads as TGTGCCAGCAGCAAGATGGACAGGGGGAATCAGCCCCAGCATTTT.

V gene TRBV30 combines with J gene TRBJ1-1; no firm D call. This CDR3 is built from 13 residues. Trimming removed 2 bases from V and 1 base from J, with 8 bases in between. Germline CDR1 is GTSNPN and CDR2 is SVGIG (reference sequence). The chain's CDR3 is CAWSSLSNTEAFF. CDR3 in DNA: TGTGCCTGGAGTTCCCTTTCGAACACTGAAGCTTTCTTT. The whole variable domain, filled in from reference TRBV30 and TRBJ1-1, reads SQTIHQWPATLVQPVGSPLSLECTVEGTSNPNLYWYRQAAGRGLQLLFYSVGIGQISSEVPQNLSASRPQDRQFILSSKKLLLSDSGFYLCAWSSLSNTEAFFGQGTRLTVV.

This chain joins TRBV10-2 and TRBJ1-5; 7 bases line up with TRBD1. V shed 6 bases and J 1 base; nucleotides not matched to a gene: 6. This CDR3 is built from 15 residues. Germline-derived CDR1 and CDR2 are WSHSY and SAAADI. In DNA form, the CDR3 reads TGCGCCAGCAGGCTAGAGGGGGCGAGCAATCAGCCCCAGCATTTT. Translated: CASRLEGASNQPQHF.

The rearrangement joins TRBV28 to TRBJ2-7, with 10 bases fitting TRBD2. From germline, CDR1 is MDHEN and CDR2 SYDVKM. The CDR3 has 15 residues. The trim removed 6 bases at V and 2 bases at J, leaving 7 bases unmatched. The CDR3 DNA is TGTGCCAGCAGGCCTATCCTAGCGGGAGCCTACGAGCAGTACTTC. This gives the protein CASRPILAGAYEQYF. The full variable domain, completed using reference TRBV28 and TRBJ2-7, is DVKVTQSSRYLVKRTGEKVFLECVQDMDHENMFWYRQDPGLGLRLIYFSYDVKMKEKGDIPEGYSVSREKKERFSLILESASTNQTSMYLCASRPILAGAYEQYFGPGTRLTVT.

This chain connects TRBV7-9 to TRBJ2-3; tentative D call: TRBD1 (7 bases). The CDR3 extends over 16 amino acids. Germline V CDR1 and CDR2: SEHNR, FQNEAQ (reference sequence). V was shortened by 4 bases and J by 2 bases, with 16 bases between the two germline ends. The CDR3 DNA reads TGTGCCAGCAGCTCACCGCGGGGACAGAACACAGATACGCAGTATTTT. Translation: CASSSPRGQNTDTQYF.

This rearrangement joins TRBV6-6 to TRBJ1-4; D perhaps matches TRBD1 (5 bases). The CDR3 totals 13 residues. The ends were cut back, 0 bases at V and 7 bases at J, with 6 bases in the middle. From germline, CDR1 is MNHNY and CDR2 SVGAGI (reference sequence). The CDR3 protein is CASSYSGGEKLFF. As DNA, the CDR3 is TGTGCCAGCAGTTACTCCGGGGGTGAAAAACTGTTTTTT.

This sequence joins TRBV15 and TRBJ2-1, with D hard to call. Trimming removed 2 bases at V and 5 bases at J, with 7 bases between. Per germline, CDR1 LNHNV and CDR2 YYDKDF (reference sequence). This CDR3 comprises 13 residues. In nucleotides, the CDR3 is TGTGCCACCAGCAGACAGACTCACAATGAGCAGTTCTTC. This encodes CATSRQTHNEQFF.

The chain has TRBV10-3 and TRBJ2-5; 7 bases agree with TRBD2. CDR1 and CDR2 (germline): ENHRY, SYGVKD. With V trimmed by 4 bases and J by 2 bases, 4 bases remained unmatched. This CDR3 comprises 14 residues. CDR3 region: CAISGEAGQETQYF. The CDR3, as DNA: TGTGCCATCAGTGGGGAAGCGGGACAAGAGACCCAGTACTTC.

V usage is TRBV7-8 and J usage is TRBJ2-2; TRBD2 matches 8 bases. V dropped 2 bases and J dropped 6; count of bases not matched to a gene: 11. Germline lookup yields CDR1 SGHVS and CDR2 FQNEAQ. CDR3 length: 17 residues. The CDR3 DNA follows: TGTGCCAGCAGCTTAAGCGGGGGCAGGGGATTTGCCGGGGAGCTGTTTTTT. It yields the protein CASSLSGGRGFAGELFF.

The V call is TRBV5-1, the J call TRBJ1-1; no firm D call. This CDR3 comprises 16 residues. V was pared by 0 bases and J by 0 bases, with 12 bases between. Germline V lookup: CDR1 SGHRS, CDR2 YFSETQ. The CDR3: CASSLGSGVMNTEAFF. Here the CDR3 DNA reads TGCGCCAGCAGCTTGGGGTCCGGAGTAATGAACACTGAAGCTTTCTTT.